This is a list of T cell receptor beta chains from one sample in a study of T cell changes during pregnancy in multiple sclerosis. The data were produced by immunoSEQ multiplex PCR, yet TCRdb's version contains in-frame clones alone and is incomplete. The data contain about 61,000 clones, about 92% of them seen just once; the ten biggest clones take up 3.3%. The input for sequencing was peripheral blood, taken in the first trimester of pregnancy. The receptors originated from a female donor in good health, enrolled as a control in a pregnancy study. Both conserved end residues are part of each CDR3. A D gene is named only where the DNA matches it firmly. Not every row has a clone size; where given, it reads once, few, many or a size class.

clone size	J gene	V gene	D gene	CDR3 protein	CDR3 DNA
once	TRBJ1-2	TRBV7-2	TRBD1	CASSRTGDRGYTF	TGTGCCAGCAGCCGTACAGGGGATCGTGGCTACACCTTC
-	TRBJ1-1	TRBV18	-	CASSPIGHLNTEAFF	TGTGCCAGCTCACCAATAGGACACCTGAACACTGAAGCTTTCTTT
once	TRBJ1-5	TRBV7-8	-	CASSLEAGGGGQPQHF	TGTGCCAGCAGCTTAGAGGCGGGGGGCGGAGGTCAGCCCCAGCATTTT
-	TRBJ2-3	TRBV10-3	TRBD2	CAISGASGVRDTQYF	TGTGCCATCAGTGGGGCTAGCGGGGTGCGAGATACGCAGTATTTT
-	TRBJ1-6	TRBV5-1	-	CASSLSETAYYNSPLHF	TGCGCCAGCAGCTTGTCAGAGACAGCTTACTATAATTCACCCCTCCACTTT
-	TRBJ2-5	TRBV10-2	TRBD2	CASSDLSGRETQYF	TGCGCCAGCAGTGATCTAAGCGGGAGAGAGACCCAGTACTTC
-	TRBJ2-6	TRBV7-9	-	CASTGILGVSHSGANVLTF	TGTGCCAGCACCGGCATTTTAGGGGTCTCCCACTCTGGGGCCAACGTCCTGACTTTC
-	TRBJ2-3	TRBV19	TRBD2	CASSKGTSRRTDTQYF	TGTGCCAGTAGTAAGGGGACTAGCAGACGCACAGATACGCAGTATTTT
-	TRBJ1-3	TRBV2	TRBD1	CASRRDRGLSGNTIYF	TGTGCCAGCAGAAGAGACAGGGGACTCTCTGGAAACACCATATATTTT
-	TRBJ2-2	TRBV5-1	-	CASSSANTGELFF	TGCGCCAGCAGCTCTGCGAACACCGGGGAGCTGTTTTTT
-	TRBJ2-7	TRBV6-6	-	CASSSQTHYEQYF	TGTGCCAGCAGTTCCCAGACTCATTACGAGCAGTACTTC
-	TRBJ2-3	TRBV15	-	CATSSYSGNTDTQYF	TGTGCCACCAGCAGCTACTCAGGGAACACAGATACGCAGTATTTT
-	TRBJ1-5	TRBV19	-	CASDWGRTAGNQPQHF	TGTGCCAGTGACTGGGGCCGGACGGCAGGTAATCAGCCCCAGCATTTT
once	TRBJ2-3	TRBV7-9	TRBD2	CASSSQSGNTQYF	TGTGCCAGCAGCTCCCAGAGCGGGAATACGCAGTATTTT
-	TRBJ2-3	TRBV30	-	CAWSVNSDTQYF	TGTGCCTGGAGTGTAAACTCAGATACGCAGTATTTT
-	TRBJ2-5	TRBV5-4	-	CASSLGRETQYF	TGTGCCAGCAGCTTGGGCCGGGAGACCCAGTACTTC
-	TRBJ1-5	TRBV7-2	-	CASSLEYTGSSNQPQHF	TGTGCCAGCAGCTTAGAGTACACAGGATCTAGCAATCAGCCCCAGCATTTT
-	TRBJ1-1	TRBV5-1	-	CASSLLGGMGTEAFF	TGCGCCAGCAGCTTACTCGGGGGTATGGGGACTGAAGCTTTCTTT
-	TRBJ2-3	TRBV28	-	CASSLLYGGRTDTQYF	TGTGCCAGCAGTTTACTTTACGGAGGGAGGACAGATACGCAGTATTTT
-	TRBJ1-1	TRBV5-1	-	CASSFLGEGNTEAFF	TGCGCCAGCAGCTTCCTGGGGGAGGGGAACACTGAAGCTTTCTTT
-	TRBJ2-7	TRBV29-1	-	CSVEVDTDYEQYF	TGCAGCGTTGAGGTGGACACCGACTACGAGCAGTACTTC
-	TRBJ2-5	TRBV7-6	-	CASSDSGETQYF	TGTGCCAGCAGCGATTCGGGTGAGACCCAGTACTTC
-	TRBJ2-7	TRBV7-2	-	CASSLIGRDSEQYF	TGTGCCAGCAGCTTAATCGGCAGGGATTCCGAGCAGTACTTC
-	TRBJ1-5	TRBV6-6	-	CASSSRVSNQPQHF	TGTGCCAGCAGTTCCAGGGTTAGCAATCAGCCCCAGCATTTT
-	TRBJ2-3	TRBV19	-	CASSKSLGGLTDTQYF	TGTGCCAGTAGTAAAAGCCTTGGAGGTCTCACAGATACGCAGTATTTT
-	TRBJ2-5	TRBV29-1	TRBD1	CSITGGLETQYF	TGCAGCATTACAGGGGGCTTGGAGACCCAGTACTTC
once	TRBJ2-2	TRBV18	-	CASSRDSGSKGELFF	TGTGCCAGCTCACGGGATAGCGGCTCTAAAGGGGAGCTGTTTTTT
-	TRBJ2-5	TRBV5-1	-	CASSLGGQETQYF	TGCGCCAGCAGCTTGGGCGGCCAAGAGACCCAGTACTTC
-	TRBJ2-5	TRBV7-2	TRBD1	CASSEGPPGGQETQYF	TGTGCCAGCAGCGAAGGACCCCCAGGGGGCCAAGAGACCCAGTACTTC
-	TRBJ1-6	TRBV7-2	TRBD1	CASSLLTGDNSPLHF	TGTGCCAGCAGCTTATTGACAGGGGATAATTCACCCCTCCACTTT
-	TRBJ2-5	TRBV13	TRBD2	CASSLGPRTSGGETQYF	TGTGCCAGCAGCTTAGGACCTAGGACTAGCGGGGGAGAGACCCAGTACTTC
few	TRBJ1-5	TRBV7-9	TRBD1	CASSSGTGYQPQHF	TGTGCCAGCAGCTCAGGGACAGGGTATCAGCCCCAGCATTTT
-	TRBJ1-2	TRBV6-1	-	CASKVDRFSGYTF	TGTGCCAGCAAAGTTGATCGGTTCTCTGGCTACACCTTC
-	TRBJ1-1	TRBV19	TRBD1	CASSEGQGGGRAFF	TGTGCCAGTAGCGAAGGACAGGGAGGAGGACGGGCTTTCTTT
-	TRBJ1-5	TRBV27	TRBD1	CASKPGQGSNQPQHF	TGTGCCAGCAAACCGGGACAGGGGAGCAATCAGCCCCAGCATTTT
-	TRBJ2-3	TRBV11-3	TRBD1	CASSYDRGTDTQYF	TGTGCCAGCAGCTATGACAGGGGCACAGATACGCAGTATTTT
-	TRBJ2-1	TRBV28	TRBD2	CASRGVLRGNEQFF	TGTGCCAGCCGGGGGGTGTTAAGGGGCAATGAGCAGTTCTTC
-	TRBJ1-1	TRBV7-2	-	CASSLVRNGYTEAFF	TGTGCCAGCAGCTTAGTACGGAACGGGTACACTGAAGCTTTCTTT
few	TRBJ2-1	TRBV4-2	-	CASSTQIGDERNEQFF	TGTGCCAGCAGCACGCAAATAGGAGACGAGAGGAATGAGCAGTTCTTC
-	TRBJ1-1	TRBV7-9	-	CASSPTENTEAFF	TGTGCCAGCAGCCCGACAGAGAACACTGAAGCTTTCTTT
-	TRBJ2-5	TRBV5-1	-	CASSSSGDGTQYF	TGCGCCAGCAGCTCGAGCGGTGACGGGACCCAGTACTTC
-	TRBJ1-2	TRBV9	TRBD1	CASSREDRGNYGYTF	TGTGCCAGCAGCCGGGAAGACAGGGGGAATTATGGCTACACCTTC
-	TRBJ1-2	TRBV11-3	-	CASSLLGAGGYTF	TGTGCCAGCAGCTTGTTAGGGGCTGGTGGCTACACCTTC
-	TRBJ1-1	TRBV19	-	CASHHLNGGTEAFF	TGTGCCAGCCATCACCTCAACGGGGGAACTGAAGCTTTCTTT
few	TRBJ2-7	TRBV27	TRBD2	CASRALLEMGLIRQYF	TGTGCCAGCAGGGCGTTACTAGAAATGGGACTAATAAGGCAGTACTTC
-	TRBJ2-1	TRBV4-3	TRBD2	CASSQVTSPNEQFF	TGCGCCAGCAGCCAGGTGACTAGCCCGAATGAGCAGTTCTTC
-	TRBJ2-1	TRBV7-3	-	CASSRDGTPNEQFF	TGTGCCAGCAGTAGAGATGGGACTCCAAATGAGCAGTTCTTC
-	TRBJ1-1	TRBV5-1	TRBD1	CASSFLRTGDTEAFF	TGCGCCAGCAGTTTCCTCAGGACAGGGGACACTGAAGCTTTCTTT